This TCR beta chain was profiled in a study of CD8 T cells in Susac syndrome. Study-wide points: It was acknowledged in the study that the number of individuals who were included in its TCR sequencing and HLA analysis was relatively small.

Trimming pared 5 bases from V and 6 bases from J, leaving 20 bases between. The germline gives CDR1 SNHLY, CDR2 FYNNEI. The CDR3 consists of 15 residues. Remarks on this clonotype: No antigen is known for it.

The RNA input was about 0.5 to 1 ug, and it was reverse transcribed with random hexamers. TCRdb itself ran the immunoSEQ multiplex PCR reads through MiXCR, one entry per CDR3 protein. Among 150,000 to 200,000 distinct CDR3 sequences, 94% were seen once, and the ten largest hold 0.085% to 0.095%. Input material: CD4+ T cells from PBMCs. The rearrangement links TRBV2 to TRBJ2-7; D not resolved. This TCR was sampled from a human donor with multiple sclerosis. CDR3 nucleotide sequence: TGTGCCAGCAGTCCTCCTCCGGGCCCTTGGACCGAGCAGTACTTC. Translated, it gives CASSPPPGPWTEQYF.